The rows below give T cell receptor beta chains drawn from one sample of a study of blood T cell repertoires in COVID-19. The table came from immunoSEQ multiplex PCR; TCRdb's copy has only in-frame clones and leaves some out. The sample includes 50,000 to 70,000 clones, roughly 83% seen only once; the top ten take roughly a sixth. Sequences were obtained from peripheral blood. Source of these receptors: a man aged 65-85 years with active COVID-19. The CDR3 runs from the conserved cysteine through the conserved F or W. Each record gives: V gene, clone size, J gene, CDR3 protein. Clone size is shown for a subset of rows, as once, few, many or a class of expanded clone.

TRBV30,.,TRBJ2-1,CAWDGSGSYEQFF
TRBV6-2/TRBV6-3,.,TRBJ2-3,CASSYKGAGRRNTQYF
TRBV6-2/TRBV6-3,.,TRBJ2-7,CASSRSRGFYEQYF
TRBV5-8,.,TRBJ1-1,CASRQGVSNTEAFF
TRBV19,.,TRBJ1-5,CASSDRVGQPQHF
TRBV21-1,once,TRBJ2-7,CASSKGGAGQVPEEQYF
TRBV10-3,few,TRBJ1-5,CAISESTPGAQHF
TRBV14,.,TRBJ2-3,CASSQELAGDGDTQYF
TRBV29-1,.,TRBJ1-2,CSVTGDNYGYTF
TRBV30,.,TRBJ1-1,CAWSPGGIRTEAFF
TRBV14,.,TRBJ2-7,CASSPRSGSYEQYF
TRBV3-1/TRBV3-2,.,TRBJ2-3,CASSLLTSGGTDTQYF
TRBV6-2/TRBV6-3,.,TRBJ2-1,CASSFTAGGSYNEQFF
TRBV5-1,.,TRBJ1-1,CASSLVQPSMNTEAFF
TRBV13,.,TRBJ2-7,CASRRDTYEQYF
TRBV7-2,.,TRBJ2-2,CASSLAWTLRAGELFF
TRBV7-2,.,TRBJ1-2,CASSRTGGAQNYGYTF